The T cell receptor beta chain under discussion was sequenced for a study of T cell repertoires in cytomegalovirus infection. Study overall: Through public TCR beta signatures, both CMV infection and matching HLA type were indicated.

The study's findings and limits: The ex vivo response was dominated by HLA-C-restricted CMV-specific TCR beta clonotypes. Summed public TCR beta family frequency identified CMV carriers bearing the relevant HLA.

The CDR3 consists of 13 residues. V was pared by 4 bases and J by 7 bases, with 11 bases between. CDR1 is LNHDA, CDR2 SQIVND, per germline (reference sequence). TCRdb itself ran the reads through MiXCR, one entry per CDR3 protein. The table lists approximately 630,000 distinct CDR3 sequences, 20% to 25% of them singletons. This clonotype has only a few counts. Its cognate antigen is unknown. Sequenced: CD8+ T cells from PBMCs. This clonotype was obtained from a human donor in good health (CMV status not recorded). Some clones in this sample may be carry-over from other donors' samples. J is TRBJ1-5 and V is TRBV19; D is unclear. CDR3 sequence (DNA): TGTGCCAGTAGTACGGCCAGGTACCAGCCCCAGCATTTT. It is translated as CASSTARYQPQHF.